This TCR beta chain was identified in a study of radiotherapy plus CTLA-4 blockade in lung cancer. Germline CDR1 is SGHNT and CDR2 is YYREEE (reference sequence). The CDR3 totals 19 residues. The V and J ends lost 3 bases and 2 bases, in that order; junction bases with no gene match: 15. Method: immunoSEQ multiplex PCR; TCRdb's copy keeps in-frame clones and lacks some. Of 80,000 to 100,000 clones in the sample, about four fifths were seen once. The genes are TRBV5-4 and TRBJ2-3; 10 bases are a match to TRBD2. The receptor was isolated from a human donor with non-small cell lung cancer who had a partial response to radiotherapy plus ipilimumab. Some clones in this sample may be carry-over from other donors' samples. The specimen comprised peripheral blood, sampled from a patient treated with radiotherapy plus ipilimumab. The CDR3 DNA is TGTGCCAGCAGCTCCCTGGTGATAGCGGGGGGCGGGATCACAGATACGCAGTATTTT. Translating it yields CASSSLVIAGGGITDTQYF.